Reported below is one T cell receptor beta chain. Its antigen is unknown. Base qualities are not provided; no much larger clone lies one nucleotide away. TCRbeta CDR3 regions were amplified from genomic DNA using the immunoSEQ Assay, a bias-controlled multiplex PCR. The authors' pipeline ran thus. Within the assay, amplification of reference gene primers was used to estimate how many nucleated cells each sample contained. Sequence reads were collapsed and filtered to measure the absolute abundance of every unique TCRbeta CDR3 rearrangement. For each sample, productive Simpson clonality was calculated as the square root of Simpson's diversity index across productive rearrangements. Imported from immuneACCESS, the table was reduced by TCRdb to in-frame sequences with V and J called. These copies leave out some clones; in studies compared against another copy, an unresolved V gene accounts for under half, and the cause of the remainder is not known. V, J and clone size are those of that table, while D and trimming were read from the DNA. Recorded for this sample are under 55,000 clones; approximately 82% of them occurred a single time. The top ten clonotypes cover around 5.2% of the sample.

This sample is part of a study of blood T cell repertoires in COVID-19 (dated by TCRdb to 2020 to 2022). With regard to the full study: The collaborator samples originated in the United States, Italy and Spain and spanned the acute and convalescent phases of COVID-19. Deeply sampled blood TCRbeta repertoires from subjects exposed to, actively infected with, or recovered from COVID-19 were included in the dataset. The samples were drawn from the first 160 participants of the ongoing ImmuneRACE study and from over a thousand subjects provided by 6 global collaborators. The prospective study material was composed of cDNA or gDNA derived from T cells, B-cell-depleted T cells, or PBMCs. Sample metadata almost always included a de-identified subject ID, COVID-19 status, age in years and sex. A freely available public database, intended as a resource for researchers studying the immune response to SARS-CoV-2, is where the repertoires were released. Where available, HLA class I and class II types were taken from metadata supplied by the sample provider and were not determined by assay-based typing. Here is what the overall study found, with its caveats: The amount of clinical and demographic metadata varied by source and participant and was provided uncurated.

Collaborating institutions collected whole blood in K2EDTA tubes following their own protocols. For TCRbeta analysis, collaborator samples were shipped as frozen whole blood, as isolated PBMCs, or as DNA extracted from either sample type. V loses 4 bases of germline sequence and J loses 5 bases, and the interval between the two ends is 5 bases. The CDR3 runs 12 residues from the cysteine to the phenylalanine. The entry retains the CDR3 DNA only, 36 bases that are in frame from base 1. Reading the germline V gene (reference sequence) gives CDR1 LGHDT and CDR2 YNNKEL. Sequencing input: peripheral blood. This clonotype was obtained from a human donor in a cohort sampled during active COVID-19. The chain was built from TRBV3-1 (or the pseudogene TRBV3-2) and TRBJ2-2; the D gene remains uncertain. The CDR3 has the sequence CASSPRTGELFF. The sequence in DNA is TGTGCCAGCAGCCCTCGTACCGGGGAGCTGTTTTTT.